This T cell receptor (beta chain) emerged from a study of cytomegalovirus exposure and HLA in healthy donors. Study-wide findings and caveats: Follow-up analysis found HLA locus-dependent TCR association rates, highest for DRB1 and lowest for HLA-C. Clonal expansion, a later analysis showed, was greater in HLA-associated TCR beta chains than in equally common others. Associated with cytomegalovirus, according to the listing, were around 160 TCR beta chains. For most subjects, TCR beta sequences were reported to predict HLA-A and HLA-B alleles with accuracy.

For this clone: Its target is not known.

The germline gives CDR1 WNHNN, CDR2 SYGVQD (reference sequence). With V trimmed by 7 bases and J by 6 bases, 14 bases remained unmatched. CDR3 length: 16 residues. Primers: 60 Vbeta forward and 13 Jbeta reverse. Profiled with immunoSEQ multiplex PCR; TCRdb holds only in-frame clones, not every one. In the table there are around 50,000 clones, 70% to 85% of which are singletons. The clonotype originates from a man aged 45-60 years in good health and CMV-seronegative. Specimen: PBMCs. The J gene is TRBJ2-4, the V gene TRBV10-1, with 8 bases fitting TRBD2. As DNA, the CDR3 is TGCGCCAGCACCACCCCCTGGACTAGCAGAGGAAACATTCAGTACTTC. Translated: CASTTPWTSRGNIQYF.